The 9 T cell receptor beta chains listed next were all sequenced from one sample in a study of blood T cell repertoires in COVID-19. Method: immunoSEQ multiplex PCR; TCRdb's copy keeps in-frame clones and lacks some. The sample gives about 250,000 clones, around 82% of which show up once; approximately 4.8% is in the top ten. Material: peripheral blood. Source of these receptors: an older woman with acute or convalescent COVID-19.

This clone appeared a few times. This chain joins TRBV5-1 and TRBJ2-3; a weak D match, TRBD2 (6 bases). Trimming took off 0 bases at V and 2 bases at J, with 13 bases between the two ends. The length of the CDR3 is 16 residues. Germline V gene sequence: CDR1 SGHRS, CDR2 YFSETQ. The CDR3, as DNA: TGCGCCAGCAGCTTGGAGTCGGGACTTATCACAGATACGCAGTATTTT. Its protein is CASSLESGLITDTQYF.

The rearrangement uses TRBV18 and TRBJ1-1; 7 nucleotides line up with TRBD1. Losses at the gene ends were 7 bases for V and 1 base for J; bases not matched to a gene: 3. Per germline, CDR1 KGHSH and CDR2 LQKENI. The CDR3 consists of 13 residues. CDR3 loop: CASLDRTNTEAFF. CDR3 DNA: TGTGCCAGCTTGGACAGGACGAACACTGAAGCTTTCTTT. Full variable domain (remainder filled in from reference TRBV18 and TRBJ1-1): NAGVMQNPRHLVRRRGQEARLRCSPMKGHSHVYWYRQLPEEGLKFMVYLQKENIIDESGMPKERFSAEFPKEGPSILRIQQVVRGDSAAYFCASLDRTNTEAFFGQGTRLTVV.

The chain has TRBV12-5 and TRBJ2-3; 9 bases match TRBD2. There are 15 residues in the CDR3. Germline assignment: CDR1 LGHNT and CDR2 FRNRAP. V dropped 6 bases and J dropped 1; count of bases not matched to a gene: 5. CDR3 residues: CASGRTSARTDTQYF. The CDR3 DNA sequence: TGTGCTAGTGGCCGGACTAGCGCACGCACAGATACGCAGTATTTT.

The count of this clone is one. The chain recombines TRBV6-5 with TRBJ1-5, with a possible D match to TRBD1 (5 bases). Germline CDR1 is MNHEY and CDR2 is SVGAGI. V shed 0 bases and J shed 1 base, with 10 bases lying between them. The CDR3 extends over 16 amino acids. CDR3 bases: TGTGCCAGCAGTTACTCGGGGGGAAGGAGCAATCAGCCCCAGCATTTT. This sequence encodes CASSYSGGRSNQPQHF.

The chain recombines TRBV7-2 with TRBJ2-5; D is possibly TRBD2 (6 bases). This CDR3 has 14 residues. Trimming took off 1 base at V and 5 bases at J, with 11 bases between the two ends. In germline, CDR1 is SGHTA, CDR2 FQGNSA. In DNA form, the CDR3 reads TGTGCCAGCAGCTTAGTGGTAGCGGTGGAGACCCAGTACTTC. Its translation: CASSLVVAVETQYF.

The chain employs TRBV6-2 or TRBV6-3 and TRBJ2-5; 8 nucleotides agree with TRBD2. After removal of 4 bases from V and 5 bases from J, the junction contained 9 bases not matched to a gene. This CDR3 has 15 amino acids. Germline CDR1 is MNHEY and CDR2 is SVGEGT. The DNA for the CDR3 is TGTGCCAGCAGTTCAGGACTAGCCCCTGCGGAGACCCAGTACTTC. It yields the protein CASSSGLAPAETQYF.

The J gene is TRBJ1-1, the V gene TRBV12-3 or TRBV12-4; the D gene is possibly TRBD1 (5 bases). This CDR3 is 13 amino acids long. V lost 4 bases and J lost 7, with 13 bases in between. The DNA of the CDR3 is TGTGCCAGCAGTTCAGGAGGGGAAAGTGAAGCTTTCTTT. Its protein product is CASSSGGESEAFF.

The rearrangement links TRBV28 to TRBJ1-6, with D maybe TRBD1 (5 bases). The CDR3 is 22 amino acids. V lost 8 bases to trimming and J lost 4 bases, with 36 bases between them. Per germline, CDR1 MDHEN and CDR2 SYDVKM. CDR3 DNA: TGTGCCAGCGGTGAAGTTAGCGGACACCGGTCAAGTGGGGGAATATATAATTCACCCCTCCACTTT. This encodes CASGEVSGHRSSGGIYNSPLHF.

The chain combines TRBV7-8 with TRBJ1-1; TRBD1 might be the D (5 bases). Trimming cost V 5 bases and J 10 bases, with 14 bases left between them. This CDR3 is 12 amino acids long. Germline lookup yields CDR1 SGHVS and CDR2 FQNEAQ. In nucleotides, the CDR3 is TGTGCCAGCAGCCACATCAAGGGGCGAGCTTTCTTT. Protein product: CASSHIKGRAFF. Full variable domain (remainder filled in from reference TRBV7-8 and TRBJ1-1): GAGVSQSPRYKVAKRGQDVALRCDPISGHVSLFWYQQALGQGPEFLTYFQNEAQLDKSGLPSDRFFAERPEGSVSTLKIQRTQQEDSAVYLCASSHIKGRAFFGQGTRLTVV.